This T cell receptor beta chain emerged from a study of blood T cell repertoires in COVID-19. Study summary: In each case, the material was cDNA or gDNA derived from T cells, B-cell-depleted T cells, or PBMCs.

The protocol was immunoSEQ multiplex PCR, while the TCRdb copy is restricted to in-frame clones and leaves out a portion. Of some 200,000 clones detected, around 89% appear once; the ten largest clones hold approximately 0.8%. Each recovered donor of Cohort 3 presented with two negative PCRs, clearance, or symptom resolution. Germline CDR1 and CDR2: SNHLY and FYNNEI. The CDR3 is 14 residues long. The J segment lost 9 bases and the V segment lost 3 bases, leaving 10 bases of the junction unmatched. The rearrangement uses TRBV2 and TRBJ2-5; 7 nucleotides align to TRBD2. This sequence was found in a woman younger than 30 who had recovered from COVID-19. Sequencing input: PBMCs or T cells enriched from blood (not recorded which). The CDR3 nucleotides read TGTGCCAGCAGTGAGGCTAGCGGTGGGGTGGCCCAGTACTTC. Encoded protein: CASSEASGGVAQYF.